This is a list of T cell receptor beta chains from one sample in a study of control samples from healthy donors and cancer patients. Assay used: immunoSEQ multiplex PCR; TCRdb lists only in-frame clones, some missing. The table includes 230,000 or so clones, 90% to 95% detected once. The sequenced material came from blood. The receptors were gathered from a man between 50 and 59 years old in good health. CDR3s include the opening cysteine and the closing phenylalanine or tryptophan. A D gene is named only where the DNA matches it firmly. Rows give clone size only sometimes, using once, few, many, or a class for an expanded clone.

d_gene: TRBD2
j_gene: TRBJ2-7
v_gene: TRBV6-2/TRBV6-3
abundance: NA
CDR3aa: CASSYSIQERGLIPAEQYF
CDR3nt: TGTGCCAGCAGTTACTCGATTCAGGAGCGGGGCCTAATACCGGCCGAGCAGTACTTC

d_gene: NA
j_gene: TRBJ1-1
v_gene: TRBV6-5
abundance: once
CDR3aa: CASSRQEVQTFF
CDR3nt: TGTGCCAGCAGTCGACAGGAGGTGCAAACTTTCTTT

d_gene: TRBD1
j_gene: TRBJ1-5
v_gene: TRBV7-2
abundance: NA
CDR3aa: CASSLQGASSNQPQHF
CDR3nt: TGTGCCAGCAGCCTACAGGGGGCGAGTAGCAATCAGCCCCAGCATTTT

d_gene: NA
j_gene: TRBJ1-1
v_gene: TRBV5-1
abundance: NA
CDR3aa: CASSSFGNTEAFF
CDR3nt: TGCGCCAGCAGCTCCTTTGGGAACACTGAAGCTTTCTTT

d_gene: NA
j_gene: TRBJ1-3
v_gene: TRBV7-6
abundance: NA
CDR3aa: CASSLASRWSTAGNTIYF
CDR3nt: TGTGCCAGCAGCTTAGCGAGTAGGTGGTCAACCGCTGGAAACACCATATATTTT

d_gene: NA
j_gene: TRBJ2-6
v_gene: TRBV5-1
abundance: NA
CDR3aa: CASSFVSDSGANVLTF
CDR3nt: TGCGCCAGCAGCTTCGTATCAGACTCTGGGGCCAACGTCCTGACTTTC

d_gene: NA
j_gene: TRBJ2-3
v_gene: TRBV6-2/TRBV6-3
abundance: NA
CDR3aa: CASSKRRPVADTQYF
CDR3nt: TGTGCCAGCAGTAAAAGACGCCCTGTGGCGGATACGCAGTATTTT

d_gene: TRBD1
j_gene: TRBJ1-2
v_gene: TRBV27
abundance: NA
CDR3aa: CASSLSPGTGEPYNYGYTF
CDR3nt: TGTGCCAGCAGTTTATCACCCGGGACAGGGGAACCGTATAACTATGGCTACACCTTC

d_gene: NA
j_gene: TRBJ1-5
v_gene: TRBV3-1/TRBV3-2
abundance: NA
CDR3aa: CASSPAGTLNQPQHF
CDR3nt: TGTGCCAGCAGCCCGGCCGGGACACTAAATCAGCCCCAGCATTTT

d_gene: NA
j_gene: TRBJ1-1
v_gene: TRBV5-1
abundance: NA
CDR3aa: CASSSEGGYGTEAFF
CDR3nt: TGCGCCAGCAGCTCCGAGGGGGGATATGGCACTGAAGCTTTCTTT

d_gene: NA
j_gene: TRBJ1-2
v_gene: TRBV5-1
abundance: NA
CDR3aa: CASSLEGQGNYGYTF
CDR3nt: TGCGCCAGCAGCTTGGAGGGGCAGGGGAACTATGGCTACACCTTC

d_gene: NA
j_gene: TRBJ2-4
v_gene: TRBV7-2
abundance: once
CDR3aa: CASSLVLAKNIQYF
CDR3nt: TGTGCCAGCAGCTTAGTTCTAGCCAAAAACATTCAGTACTTC

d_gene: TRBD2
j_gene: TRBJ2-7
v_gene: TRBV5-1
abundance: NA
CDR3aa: CASSAGGSGESYEQYF
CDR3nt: TGCGCCAGCAGCGCCGGCGGTAGCGGGGAGTCCTACGAGCAGTACTTC

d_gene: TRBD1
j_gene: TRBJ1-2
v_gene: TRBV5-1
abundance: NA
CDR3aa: CASSTGTVANYGYTF
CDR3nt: TGCGCCAGCAGCACGGGGACAGTAGCTAACTATGGCTACACCTTC

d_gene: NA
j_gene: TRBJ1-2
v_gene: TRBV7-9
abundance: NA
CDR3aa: CASSLDQAPNYGYTF
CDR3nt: TGTGCCAGCAGCTTAGACCAGGCCCCTAACTATGGCTACACCTTC

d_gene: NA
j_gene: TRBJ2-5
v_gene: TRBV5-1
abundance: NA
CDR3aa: CASSFGETQYF
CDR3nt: TGCGCCAGCAGCTTCGGAGAGACCCAGTACTTC

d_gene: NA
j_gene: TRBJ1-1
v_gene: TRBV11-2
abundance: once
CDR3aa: CASSPRPGGNTEAFF
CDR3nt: TGTGCCAGCAGCCCACGTCCCGGGGGGAACACTGAAGCTTTCTTT

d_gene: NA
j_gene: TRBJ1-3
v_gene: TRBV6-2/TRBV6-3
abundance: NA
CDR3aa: CASSYSGGNTIYF
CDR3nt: TGTGCCAGCAGTTACTCAGGAGGAAACACCATATATTTT

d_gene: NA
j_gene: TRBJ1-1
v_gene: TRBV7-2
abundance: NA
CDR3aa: CASSLQGGVVTEAFF
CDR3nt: TGTGCCAGCAGCTTGCAGGGAGGGGTAGTCACTGAAGCTTTCTTT

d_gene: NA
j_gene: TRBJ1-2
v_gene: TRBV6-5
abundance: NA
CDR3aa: CASYPDNNPNYGYTF
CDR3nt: TGTGCCAGCTATCCAGACAATAATCCTAACTATGGCTACACCTTC

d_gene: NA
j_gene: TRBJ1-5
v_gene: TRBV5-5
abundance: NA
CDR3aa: CASSLHIRGLEPQHF
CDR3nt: TGTGCCAGCAGCTTGCACATCAGGGGCTTGGAGCCCCAGCATTTT

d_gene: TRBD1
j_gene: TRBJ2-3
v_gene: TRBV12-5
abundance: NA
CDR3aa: CASAFPGQELGDTQYF
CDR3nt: TGTGCTAGTGCCTTCCCGGGACAGGAACTAGGGGATACGCAGTATTTT